Presented here are 11 T cell receptor beta chains from one specimen sequenced in a study of T-cell reconstitution after alpha-beta-depleted transplantation in children. Preparation of the TCRbeta library used unique molecular identifiers. TCRdb analysed the PCR reads with MiXCR anew, one entry per CDR3 protein. The repertoire holds fewer than 750,000 distinct CDR3 sequences, with 23% as singletons. Source: PBMCs, mostly from graft donor cells, taken 360 days after TCRalphabeta/CD19-depleted stem cell transplant. Every receptor here comes from a boy younger than two who had a stem cell transplant for acute myeloid leukemia, so the T cells may come from the graft donor.

This clonotype was detected many times. The chain has TRBV7-9 and TRBJ2-7, with D perhaps given as TRBD1 or TRBD2 (5 bases each). Trimming took off 5 bases at V and 4 bases at J, with 12 bases between the two ends. There are 13 residues in the CDR3. The germline V gene has CDR1 SEHNR and CDR2 FQNEAQ (reference sequence). CDR3 nucleotide sequence: TGTGCCAGCAGCCCGGGGACGGTGTACGAGCAGTACTTC. It is translated as CASSPGTVYEQYF.

The rearrangement links TRBV7-9 to TRBJ2-7; 9 bases are a match to TRBD2. V dropped 6 bases and J dropped 4; count of bases not matched to a gene: 7. Germline V gene sequence: CDR1 SEHNR, CDR2 FQNEAQ (reference sequence). CDR3 length: 14 amino acids. In nucleotides, the CDR3 is TGTGCCAGCAGGCGGGGGGGGTCGGGGTACGAGCAGTACTTC. Its translation is CASRRGGSGYEQYF.

This clonotype was counted a few times. For the CDR3, the DNA is TGTGCCAGCAGGTCATCCTTTATCCGTGGAAACACCATATATTTT. Protein sequence: CASRSSFIRGNTIYF. The chain uses TRBV28 and TRBJ1-3; D gene unclear. Per germline, CDR1 MDHEN and CDR2 SYDVKM. The CDR3 length is 15 residues. Trimming left V 6 bases short and J 3 bases short, with 15 bases between.

J is TRBJ1-5 and V is TRBV6-2 or TRBV6-3; 9 bases agree with TRBD1. The CDR3 extends over 15 amino acids. V was pared by 6 bases and J by 4 bases, with 7 bases of the junction left unmatched. The germline V gene has CDR1 MNHEY and CDR2 SVGEGT. The CDR3 spells CASRIVGQGNQPQHF. The CDR3 DNA reads as TGTGCCAGCAGGATAGTGGGACAGGGAAATCAGCCCCAGCATTTT.

In this sample, this clonotype turned up once. This chain joins TRBV12-3 or TRBV12-4 and TRBJ2-2, with TRBD1 matching 8 bases. Trimming removed 6 bases from V and 0 bases from J; junction bases left unmatched: 12. The CDR3 totals 18 residues. The CDR3 region has the DNA TGTGCCAGCAGATTCAGGGGGCCCCCCCCTACGAACACCGGGGAGCTGTTTTTT. It codes for CASRFRGPPPTNTGELFF.

The chain couples TRBV15 to TRBJ2-2; maybe TRBD1 (5 bases). This CDR3 is built from 20 residues. V was cut by 3 bases and J by 4 bases, with 27 bases left in between. The germline V gene encodes CDR1 LNHNV and CDR2 YYDKDF (reference sequence). CDR3 coding DNA: TGTGCCACCAGCAGTCCCCTTACTCCGACAGAAGACCTAACCACCGGGGAGCTGTTTTTT. This translates into CATSSPLTPTEDLTTGELFF. Drawing the rest from reference TRBV15 and TRBJ2-2, the complete variable domain is DAMVIQNPRYQVTQFGKPVTLSCSQTLNHNVMYWYQQKSSQAPKLLFHYYDKDFNNEADTPDNFQSRRPNTSFCFLDIRSPGLGDTAMYLCATSSPLTPTEDLTTGELFFGEGSRLTVL.

This clonotype has only a few counts. The V gene is TRBV7-2, the J gene TRBJ2-5, with D possibly matching TRBD2 (6 bases). The V end lost 5 bases, the J end lost 2 bases, and 15 bases lay between the germline ends. The CDR3 runs to 15 residues. Per the germline V gene, CDR1 is SGHTA and CDR2 is FQGNSA. CDR3 DNA sequence: TGTGCCAGCAGCCGCCAACTAGCCGCACAAGAGACCCAGTACTTC. Its protein is CASSRQLAAQETQYF.

This clonotype was counted only a few times. The chain is built from TRBV6-5 and TRBJ1-2, with 7 bases fitting TRBD1. This CDR3 has 15 amino acids. Germline trimming cut 2 bases from V and 4 bases from J; bases unmatched to any gene: 7. In germline, CDR1 is MNHEY, CDR2 SVGAGI. CDR3 residues: CASSYSRGLGYGYTF. The CDR3 DNA reads as TGTGCCAGCAGTTACAGTAGGGGGCTGGGCTATGGCTACACCTTC.

This chain connects TRBV20-1 to TRBJ2-1, with D possibly TRBD1 on 6 matching bases. The germline V gene has CDR1 DFQATT and CDR2 SNEGSKA (reference sequence). Trimming removed 4 bases at V and 2 bases at J, with 15 bases between. This CDR3 region has 15 residues. CDR3 region: CSATTGTKAYNEQFF. DNA of the CDR3: TGCAGTGCTACGACCGGGACAAAAGCCTACAATGAGCAGTTCTTC.

DNA of the CDR3: TGTGCCACCCAGCGGGGGCGAACAGATACGCAGTATTTT. Translated: CATQRGRTDTQYF. The J gene is TRBJ2-3, the V gene TRBV4-2, with 8 nucleotides matching TRBD2. Germline V gives CDR1 LGHNA, CDR2 YNFKEQ. The CDR3 covers 13 residues. V shed 10 bases and J 3 bases; nucleotides not matched to a gene: 6.

V is TRBV25-1 and J is TRBJ2-1; D uncertain. Germline V gives CDR1 MGHDK, CDR2 SYGVNS. This CDR3 region has 10 residues. The V end was cut by 8 bases, the J end by 7 bases, with 6 bases between. CDR3 loop: CASVRNEQFF. As DNA, the CDR3 is TGTGCCAGCGTCAGGAATGAGCAGTTCTTC.